This T cell receptor beta chain is drawn from a study of control samples from healthy donors and cancer patients. The J segment lost 6 bases and the V segment lost 6 bases, leaving 6 bases of the junction unmatched. The CDR3 runs 13 residues. The germline gives CDR1 MNHEY, CDR2 SMNVEV (reference sequence). The protocol was immunoSEQ multiplex PCR, while the TCRdb copy is restricted to in-frame clones and leaves out a portion. The sample comprises fewer than 200,000 clones, around 94% of which are singletons, and approximately 1.4% rests with the top ten. The V call is TRBV27, the J call TRBJ2-7; 9 bases map to TRBD2. This receptor was identified in a man younger than 45 in good health. Sequencing was performed on blood. The CDR3 DNA reads as TGTGCCAGCAGGGGGGGACTAGCACGCGAGCAGTACTTC. Encoded protein: CASRGGLAREQYF.